This section outlines one T cell receptor beta chain sequence together with its context. A junction end diverges from the germline sequence, so it may reflect a read error. The CDR3 totals 15 residues. Germline CDR1 reads SGHTS; CDR2 reads YDEGEE. RNA was extracted from bulk tissue without any cell sorting. This non-tumor lung sample came from over 3 cm beyond the tumor edge. This record belongs to a study of tumor and adjacent non-tumor tissue in lung cancer. A modified ARM-PCR protocol with three rounds of nested PCR amplified TCRbeta. Each CDR3 protein gets one entry after TCRdb re-called the multiplex PCR reads with MiXCR. The sample carries tens of thousands of distinct CDR3 sequences, approximately 60% recorded once.

The rearrangement links TRBV5-8 to TRBJ2-1, with TRBD2 matching 11 bases. This receptor was obtained from a woman between 35 and 50 years old with non-small cell lung cancer. Sequences were obtained from distant non-tumor lung tissue. The CDR3 DNA is TGTGCCAGCGGCTTGGGACTAGCGGAAAACAATGAGCAGTTCTTC. It translates to CASGLGLAENNEQFF.